These 30 T cell receptor beta chains came from one sample sequenced in a study of neurological immune-mediated disorders. TCRdb reanalysed the 5' RACE reads using MiXCR and keeps one entry per CDR3 protein. Of some 89,000 distinct CDR3 sequences detected, around 4.7% appear once; the ten largest clones hold 5% to 6%. Time point meaning: longitudinal time-point 3. Sequencing was carried out using PBMCs. These receptors were taken from a woman aged 55-70 years with multiple sclerosis.

This clonotype has at least ten counts. The V call is TRBV27, the J call TRBJ2-1, with D unresolved. V was shortened by 2 bases and J by 7 bases, with 12 bases between the two germline ends. CDR3 length: 14 amino acids. CDR1 and CDR2 (germline): MNHEY, SMNVEV (reference sequence). The CDR3 here is CASSLVRSLNEQFF. In DNA form, the CDR3 reads TGTGCCAGCAGTTTAGTGCGGAGCCTAAATGAGCAGTTCTTC.

V gene TRBV29-1 combines with J gene TRBJ2-6; D is unclear. Germline assignment: CDR1 SQVTM and CDR2 ANQGSEA. The CDR3 spans 12 residues. V lost 5 bases to trimming and J lost 4 bases, with 6 bases between them. The CDR3 is CSVISGANVLTF. The DNA of the CDR3 is TGCAGCGTTATTTCGGGGGCCAACGTCCTGACTTTC.

This clonotype occurred many times. The chain has TRBV20-1 and TRBJ2-7, with 9 nucleotides matching TRBD1. The CDR3 spans 14 residues. V was pared by 6 bases and J by 4 bases, with 10 bases of the junction left unmatched. CDR1 is DFQATT and CDR2 is SNEGSKA in the germline V gene (reference sequence). CDR3 in amino acids: CSAPSGTGLYEQYF. The DNA for the CDR3 is TGCAGTGCGCCTTCCGGGACAGGGCTTTACGAGCAGTACTTC.

This clonotype came up many times. The genes are TRBV21-1 and TRBJ1-1. TRBV21-1 is marked as a pseudogene. The CDR3 is made up of 12 amino acids. CDR3 sequence reads: CASSFRPTEAFF. In DNA form, the CDR3 reads TGTGCCAGCAGCTTTCGGCCCACTGAAGCTTTCTTT.

Many counts were recorded for this clonotype. The chain uses TRBV6-6 and TRBJ2-5; 7 bases are shared with TRBD2. This CDR3 has 12 amino acids. The V gene's germline CDR1 is MNHNY and CDR2 SVGAGI (reference sequence). The DNA for the CDR3 is TGTGCTGCGGGAGAGACCCAAGAGACCCAGTACTTC. It is translated as CAAGETQETQYF.

At least ten counts were recorded for this clonotype. The chain joins TRBV5-1 to TRBJ2-5; 9 bases fit TRBD2. V shed 4 bases and J 5 bases; nucleotides not matched to a gene: 6. The CDR3 sequence is 14 residues long. The germline V gene has CDR1 SGHRS and CDR2 YFSETQ. The DNA of the CDR3 is TGCGCCAGCAGCGACAATAGCGGGGGCGAGACCCAGTACTTC. This translates into CASSDNSGGETQYF. The full variable domain, with the rest looked up from reference TRBV5-1 and TRBJ2-5, is KAGVTQTPRYLIKTRGQQVTLSCSPISGHRSVSWYQQTPGQGLQFLFEYFSETQRNKGNFPGRFSGRQFSNSRSEMNVSTLELGDSALYLCASSDNSGGETQYFGPGTRLLVL.

Worth noting for this clonotype: A much bigger clone sits one base away, suggesting this may be a read error. The J gene is TRBJ2-1, the V gene TRBV12-3 or TRBV12-4; D not certain. This CDR3 is 13 amino acids long. DNA for the CDR3: TGTGCCAACAGTCCGCTCTTAGTCAATGAGCAGTTCTTC. Residues: CANSPLLVNEQFF.

This chain joins TRBV7-6 and TRBJ1-6; D gene ambiguous. V lost 2 bases to trimming and J lost 10 bases, with 15 bases between them. Germline CDR1 SGHVS, CDR2 FNYEAQ. The CDR3 loop spans 15 amino acids. The CDR3 region is CASSLQPIWGSPLHF. The CDR3 nucleotides read TGTGCCAGCAGCTTACAACCCATCTGGGGATCACCCCTCCACTTT.

The sample holds many counts of this clonotype. The V and J genes are TRBV5-1 and TRBJ1-4; TRBD1 aligns across 9 bases. J was trimmed by 5 bases and V by 4 bases; bases with no gene match: 3. In germline, CDR1 is SGHRS, CDR2 YFSETQ. CDR3 length: 14 amino acids. The CDR3 DNA sequence: TGCGCCAGCAGCCCGGGACAGGGAAATGAAAAACTGTTTTTT. Amino acid sequence: CASSPGQGNEKLFF.

This clonotype has ten or more counts. The J gene is TRBJ1-5, the V gene TRBV18, with D possibly matching TRBD1 (5 bases). Trimming removed 6 bases from V and 2 bases from J, with 11 bases in between. The CDR3 sequence is 14 residues long. Germline CDR1 KGHSH, CDR2 LQKENI. The CDR3 reads CASSREGRNQPQHF. In nucleotides, the CDR3 is TGTGCCAGCTCCCGGGAGGGGCGCAATCAGCCCCAGCATTTT.

This clonotype has at least ten counts. This chain connects TRBV9 to TRBJ1-2, with unresolved D. Germline-derived CDR1 and CDR2 are SGDLS and YYNGEE. CDR3 size: 11 residues. V lost 2 bases, J lost 7 bases, and 6 bases lay in between. The CDR3 sequence: CASSVTGGYTF. The CDR3 DNA sequence: TGTGCCAGCAGCGTGACGGGTGGCTACACCTTC. The whole variable domain, filled in from reference TRBV9 and TRBJ1-2, reads DSGVTQTPKHLITATGQRVTLRCSPRSGDLSVYWYQQSLDQGLQFLIQYYNGEERAKGNILERFSAQQFPDLHSELNLSSLELGDSALYFCASSVTGGYTFGSGTRLTVV.

This clonotype was counted ten times or more. The chain links TRBV5-1 to TRBJ2-1, with 12 bases aligning to TRBD2. The J segment lost 6 bases and the V segment lost 0 bases, leaving 4 bases of the junction unmatched. There are 16 residues in the CDR3. CDR1 SGHRS and CDR2 YFSETQ come from the germline V gene. The CDR3 sequence is CASSLGLAGVFNEQFF. In DNA form, the CDR3 reads TGCGCCAGCAGCTTGGGACTAGCGGGGGTGTTCAATGAGCAGTTCTTC.

There are many counts of this clonotype. The chain joins TRBV4-1 to TRBJ2-2; D uncertain. Trimming stripped 0 bases from V and 7 bases from J, with 9 bases between. This CDR3 contains 14 residues. Looked up from germline, CDR1 is MGHRA and CDR2 is YSYEKL. In DNA, the CDR3 is TGCGCCAGCAGCCAAGATCTGGCAATCGGGGAGCTGTTTTTT. It is translated as CASSQDLAIGELFF.

Ten or more counts support this clonotype. The chain combines TRBV5-6 with TRBJ1-1; possibly TRBD1 for D (6 bases). Trimming left V 2 bases short and J 0 bases short, with 11 bases between. This CDR3 comprises 15 residues. The germline V gene has CDR1 SGHDT and CDR2 YYEEEE. CDR3 protein: CASSLPGGLNTEAFF. As DNA, the CDR3 is TGTGCCAGCAGCTTACCGGGGGGCTTGAACACTGAAGCTTTCTTT.

This clonotype was seen at least ten times. CDR3 DNA sequence: TGCGCCAGCCTGCCGGGACAGGGTCCCTACAATGAGCAGTTCTTC. It codes for CASLPGQGPYNEQFF. This chain connects TRBV5-1 to TRBJ2-1, with 9 positions matching TRBD1. This CDR3 spans 15 amino acids. The germline CDR1 and CDR2 sequences are SGHRS and YFSETQ. V was clipped by 7 bases and J by 2 bases; unmatched bases: 7.

This clonotype was seen ten or more times. The chain combines TRBV6-6 with TRBJ2-3; 8 bases map to TRBD2. This CDR3 is built from 15 residues. Germline assignment: CDR1 MNHNY and CDR2 SVGAGI (reference sequence). V trimming: 4 bases; J trimming: 1 base; junction bases outside the gene matches: 4. For the CDR3, the DNA is TGTGCCAGCAGTTTGGGACTAGAGGGCACAGATACGCAGTATTTT. It is translated as CASSLGLEGTDTQYF.

The sample holds many counts of this clonotype. The chain links TRBV28 to TRBJ2-3; 7 nucleotides line up with TRBD2. J lost 4 bases, V lost 2 bases, and 9 bases had no gene match. There are 16 residues in the CDR3. The germline CDR1 and CDR2 sequences are MDHEN and SYDVKM. CDR3 sequence reads: CASSLGLVAVADTQYF. The CDR3 coding sequence is TGTGCCAGCAGTTTAGGACTAGTAGCCGTGGCAGATACGCAGTATTTT.

This clonotype appeared many times. The rearrangement links TRBV7-2 to TRBJ1-2; no reliable D call. The CDR3 has 12 residues. The germline CDR1 and CDR2 sequences are SGHTA and FQGNSA. Trimming took 4 bases from V and 4 from J, leaving 7 bases between them. As DNA, the CDR3 is TGTGCCAGCAGCTACGGGGTCTATGGCTACACCTTC. Its protein product is CASSYGVYGYTF. Using reference TRBV7-2 and TRBJ1-2 for the parts outside the CDR3, the full variable domain is GAGVSQSPSNKVTEKGKDVELRCDPISGHTALYWYRQSLGQGLEFLIYFQGNSAPDKSGLPSDRFSAERTGGSVSTLTIQRTQQEDSAVYLCASSYGVYGYTFGSGTRLTVV.

This clonotype was counted many times. DNA of the CDR3: TGCGCCAGCAGCTCCGACAGGGACACTGAAGCTTTCTTT. The encoded protein is CASSSDRDTEAFF. V usage is TRBV5-1 and J usage is TRBJ1-1, with 7 nucleotides matching TRBD1. The CDR3 contains 13 residues. The germline V gene has CDR1 SGHRS and CDR2 YFSETQ. Trimming cost V 3 bases and J 3 bases; bases outside gene matches: 2. The full variable domain, in which reference TRBV5-1 and TRBJ1-1 provide the parts outside the CDR3, is KAGVTQTPRYLIKTRGQQVTLSCSPISGHRSVSWYQQTPGQGLQFLFEYFSETQRNKGNFPGRFSGRQFSNSRSEMNVSTLELGDSALYLCASSSDRDTEAFFGQGTRLTVV.

This clonotype appeared many times. This chain joins TRBV5-5 and TRBJ2-1; 7 bases map to TRBD2. This CDR3 has 18 residues. V shed 0 bases and J 4 bases; nucleotides not matched to a gene: 13. From germline, CDR1 is SGHKS and CDR2 YYEKEE (reference sequence). The CDR3 DNA reads TGTGCCAGCAGCTTGGCGGGGACTACACCGACTCCTTACAATGAGCAGTTCTTC. It translates to CASSLAGTTPTPYNEQFF.

Ten or more counts support this clonotype. The chain employs TRBV27 and TRBJ1-1; D is uncertain. This CDR3 comprises 13 residues. Per germline, CDR1 MNHEY and CDR2 SMNVEV (reference sequence). The V end lost 6 bases, the J end lost 7 bases, and 15 bases lay between the germline ends. CDR3 coding DNA: TGTGCCAGCAGACCCCTAGGCGTAAATGAAGCTTTCTTT. Translating gives CASRPLGVNEAFF.

This clonotype was recorded at least ten times. The chain uses TRBV12-3 or TRBV12-4 and TRBJ1-2, with unresolved D. Trimming removed 7 bases at V and 5 bases at J, with 17 bases between. The CDR3 runs 14 residues. CDR3 sequence: CASIPPGRVYGYTF. Written as DNA, the CDR3 is TGTGCCAGCATCCCCCCCGGGAGGGTTTATGGCTACACCTTC.

This clonotype was observed many times. This sequence joins TRBV5-1 and TRBJ1-2; D is possibly TRBD1 (5 bases). This CDR3 region has 13 residues. Deletions cut 4 bases from V and 5 bases from J, with 12 bases between. CDR1 SGHRS and CDR2 YFSETQ come from the germline V gene. Here the CDR3 reads CASSPGTTYGYTF. DNA for the CDR3: TGCGCCAGCAGCCCCGGGACCACATATGGCTACACCTTC.

The chain is built from TRBV10-3 and TRBJ1-1; 7 bases agree with TRBD1. The trim removed 10 bases at V and 0 bases at J, leaving 8 bases unmatched. This CDR3 spans 14 amino acids. CDR1 is ENHRY, CDR2 SYGVKD, per germline. The CDR3 DNA sequence: TGTGCCAACCGGACAGGTACTATGAACACTGAAGCTTTCTTT. This encodes CANRTGTMNTEAFF.

This clonotype was observed many times. The rearrangement uses TRBV5-4 and TRBJ2-1; 7 bases line up with TRBD2. CDR1 SGHNT and CDR2 YYREEE come from the germline V gene (reference sequence). This CDR3 spans 15 amino acids. V lost 6 bases, J lost 3 bases, and 9 bases stayed unmatched. The CDR3 here is CASTTGGPSYNEQFF. CDR3 in DNA: TGTGCCAGCACCACGGGGGGTCCTAGCTACAATGAGCAGTTCTTC.

This clonotype was recorded at least ten times. J is TRBJ1-1 and V is TRBV5-1; TRBD1 matches 9 bases. Germline V lookup: CDR1 SGHRS, CDR2 YFSETQ. CDR3 length: 14 residues. Trimming removed 3 bases from V and 9 bases from J; junction bases left unmatched: 9. In DNA form, the CDR3 reads TGCGCCAGCAGCTCGGGACAGGGAGAGGAACAAGCTTTCTTT. Its translation: CASSSGQGEEQAFF.

The sample holds many counts of this clonotype. The chain carries TRBV10-3 and TRBJ1-1; D perhaps matches TRBD1 (6 bases). The germline V gene encodes CDR1 ENHRY and CDR2 SYGVKD. The CDR3 extends over 11 amino acids. The germline V and J ends were trimmed by 5 bases and 8 bases, with 9 bases remaining between them. CDR3: CAISSDREAFF. The DNA for the CDR3 is TGTGCCATCAGTTCGGACAGAGAAGCTTTCTTT.

This clonotype was detected many times. The chain joins TRBV5-1 to TRBJ2-3; 9 bases align to TRBD1. Germline V gives CDR1 SGHRS, CDR2 YFSETQ. This CDR3 is 14 amino acids long. Trimming cost V 6 bases and J 3 bases; bases outside gene matches: 5. CDR3 coding DNA: TGCGCCAGCACCCCGACAGGGGGGACAGATACGCAGTATTTT. Translated: CASTPTGGTDTQYF.

This clonotype occurred many times. The rearrangement joins TRBV20-1 to TRBJ2-1; D is perhaps TRBD2 (7 bases). Germline loops: CDR1 DFQATT, CDR2 SNEGSKA (reference sequence). The CDR3 length is 15 residues. The V end lost 6 bases, the J end lost 0 bases, and 15 bases lay between the germline ends. CDR3 DNA sequence: TGCAGTGCCCGGGGGGCGGTAAGCTCCTACAATGAGCAGTTCTTC. Translation gives CSARGAVSSYNEQFF.

This clonotype was counted many times. The CDR3 nucleotides are TGTGCCAGCAGCTTCGACGGGAATAACGGAAACACCATATATTTT. This encodes CASSFDGNNGNTIYF. The chain links TRBV7-6 to TRBJ1-3; D remains ambiguous. Germline V gene data show CDR1 as SGHVS and CDR2 as FNYEAQ. The V gene lost 3 bases and the J gene lost 4 bases, with 13 bases spanning the gap. The CDR3 extends over 15 amino acids.